What follows describes a single T cell receptor (beta chain). The antigen is undetermined. The germline V gene has CDR1 MNHEY and CDR2 SMNVEV (reference sequence). V was pared by 1 base and J by 4 bases, with 10 bases between. The CDR3 consists of 14 residues. The data were taken from a study of OX40 agonist ivuxolimab in advanced cancers. Study information: The patients received agonistic anti-OX40 (CD134) antibody ivuxolimab. Overall study results and limits: The antigen specificity of the peripheral T cells (those that were expanded) was not determined. The 0.1-3.0 mg/kg partial responders had among the lowest clonal expansion.

Some clones are missing from TCRdb's copy, which holds only in-frame ones; the method was immunoSEQ multiplex PCR. The sample carries some 30,000 clones, 85% to 95% recorded once. This chain links TRBV27 with TRBJ1-1, with D maybe TRBD1 (5 bases). The TCR was taken from an adult with an advanced solid tumor such as melanoma, head and neck, liver or kidney cancer. This specimen was CD4+ or CD8+ T cells sorted from blood, taken in a trial of the OX40 agonist ivuxolimab. The chain's CDR3 is CASSLLMGGTEAFF. The DNA of the CDR3 is TGTGCCAGCAGTTTATTAATGGGGGGCACTGAAGCTTTCTTT.